This T cell receptor (beta chain) came from a study of breast tumors, draining lymph nodes, adjacent tissues. The lymph nodes were axillary draining lymph nodes from breast cancer patients. The table lists this clonotype with a few counts. V was trimmed by 2 bases and J by 1 base, leaving 12 bases between them. Germline lookup yields CDR1 DFQATT and CDR2 SNEGSKA (reference sequence). This CDR3 has 15 residues. In TCRdb, the multiplex PCR reads were re-called with MiXCR into one record per CDR3 protein. The data hold more than 250,000 distinct CDR3 sequences, with about 30% observed a single time. Sequencing was carried out using axillary lymph node tissue. The chain couples TRBV20-1 to TRBJ2-4; no firm D call. The sequence derives from a female donor with breast cancer. Some clones in this sample may be carry-over from other donors' samples. The CDR3 DNA is TGCAGTGCTAGACCACTAACAAGGGCCAAAAACATTCAGTACTTC. Translation: CSARPLTRAKNIQYF.